This TCR beta chain was recorded in a study of metastatic and nonmetastatic thyroid tumors. MiXCR was used by TCRdb to re-call the PCR reads. The data hold some 10,000 clones, with roughly 28% observed a single time. The sample holds a few counts of this clone. All patients were treatment-naive before thyroid surgery. The CDR3 has 13 amino acids. Trimming removed 6 bases from V and 8 bases from J; junction bases left unmatched: 8. Looked up from germline, CDR1 is MDHEN and CDR2 is SYDVKM. The source of this sequence is a female donor with papillary thyroid cancer or a benign thyroid nodule (not recorded which). Some clones in this sample may be carry-over from other donors' samples. The chain couples TRBV28 to TRBJ1-2; 8 positions agree with TRBD1. The specimen sequenced was tumor tissue. In DNA form, the CDR3 reads TGTGCCAGCAGCTACCAAGACAGGGGAGGCTACACCTTC. It specifies CASSYQDRGGYTF.